This note documents a single T cell receptor beta chain sequence. Its antigen is as yet unknown. The sample is drawn from a study of T cell responses to AZD1222 COVID-19 vaccine. Notes on the study in general: Unmutated regions of variants are reportedly targeted by nearly half of spike-specific TCRs. None of the repertoires were sampled until the peak T cell response had passed. Recipients of two AZD1222 doses showed rising Spike-specific TCR breadth and depth.

Trimming at V came to 4 bases and at J to 6 bases, leaving 8 bases not matched to a gene. This CDR3 is 15 amino acids long. The germline gives CDR1 SGHVS, CDR2 FQNEAQ. The method was immunoSEQ multiplex PCR; TCRdb's version includes in-frame clones alone and lacks a portion of them. The sample has 110,000 to 150,000 clones, over 85% seen once. The specimen comprised peripheral blood, sampled on day 0 of AZD1222 vaccination. The clonotype originates from an adult in good health. J is TRBJ1-5 and V is TRBV7-8; 8 positions agree with TRBD1. DNA for the CDR3: TGTGCCAGCAGCTCAAGGAGACAGGGGAGTCAGCCCCAGCATTTT. Translating it yields CASSSRRQGSQPQHF.